This T cell receptor beta chain was recorded in a study of blood T cell repertoires in COVID-19 (dated by TCRdb to 2018 to 2020). Background for the entire study: Samples from collaborators originated in the United States, Italy and Spain and spanned both the acute and convalescent phases of COVID-19. A freely available public database, intended as a resource for researchers studying the immune response to SARS-CoV-2, is where the repertoires were released. Nearly every sample came with metadata listing a de-identified subject ID, COVID-19 status, age in years and sex. HLA class I and class II types, where available, came from metadata supplied by the sample provider rather than from assay-based typing. The prospective study material was composed of cDNA or gDNA derived from T cells, B-cell-depleted T cells, or PBMCs. Deeply sampled blood TCRbeta repertoires from subjects exposed to, actively infected with, or recovered from COVID-19 were included in the dataset. Samples came from the ongoing ImmuneRACE study (first 160 participants) plus 1,254 subjects from 6 global collaborators.

Summary of the overall study and its limitations: Clinical and demographic metadata were provided uncurated, with the amount varying by source and participant.

On this clone: The target of this receptor is not known. Nothing much larger sits one base from this clone, and base qualities are not available.

V was cut back by 0 bases and J by 10 bases, leaving a gap of 19 bases between them. The CDR3 holds 16 amino acids from the cysteine to the phenylalanine. The read is trimmed to its CDR3 DNA, 48 bases read in frame from base 1. Taken from the germline V gene (reference sequence), the CDR1 and CDR2 loops are GTSNPN and SVGIG. TCRbeta CDR3 regions were amplified from genomic DNA using the immunoSEQ Assay, a bias-controlled multiplex PCR. The authors' pipeline ran thus. Nucleated cell counts per sample were estimated from amplification of reference gene primers within the assay. Sequence reads were collapsed and filtered to measure the absolute abundance of every unique TCRbeta CDR3 rearrangement. Productive Simpson clonality was computed per sample as the square root of Simpson's diversity index over productive rearrangements. TCRdb took this table from immuneACCESS and kept in-frame rearrangements with V and J called. Such tables lack part of the clones; where checked against another copy, unresolved V genes explain under half of the gap, and the rest is unexplained. The D gene and trimming were derived from the DNA, and the V and J assignments and clone size from that table. The sample records around 300,000 clones, approximately 90% of which are singletons. About 3% of the sample rests with the top ten.

Participants in the prospective study were enrolled through a virtual design, were aged about 18 to 100 years, and lived in approximately 25 United States geographic areas. In the prospective study, participants were assigned to cohorts based on the clinical history participants reported in a screening survey and a study questionnaire. Recovered participants in ImmuneRACE Cohort 3 were defined as having two consecutive negative NP/OP PCR tests, clearance from a healthcare professional, or resolution of symptoms. Each participant in the prospective study had whole blood, serum and a nasopharyngeal or oropharyngeal swab collected by mobile phlebotomists. Participants in the prospective study had the option to provide additional blood draws and questionnaires over a 2-month period. Blood samples from the prospective study were shipped frozen or at room temperature prior to DNA extraction.

This receptor was obtained from a woman aged 45-60 years who had recovered from COVID-19. Input material: PBMCs or T cells enriched from blood (not recorded which). The chain links TRBV30 with TRBJ1-6; no D segment can be confidently identified. CDR3 reads: CAWSVSSGRRLSPLHF. The DNA reads TGTGCCTGGAGTGTAAGTTCGGGCAGGAGACTATCACCCCTCCACTTT.